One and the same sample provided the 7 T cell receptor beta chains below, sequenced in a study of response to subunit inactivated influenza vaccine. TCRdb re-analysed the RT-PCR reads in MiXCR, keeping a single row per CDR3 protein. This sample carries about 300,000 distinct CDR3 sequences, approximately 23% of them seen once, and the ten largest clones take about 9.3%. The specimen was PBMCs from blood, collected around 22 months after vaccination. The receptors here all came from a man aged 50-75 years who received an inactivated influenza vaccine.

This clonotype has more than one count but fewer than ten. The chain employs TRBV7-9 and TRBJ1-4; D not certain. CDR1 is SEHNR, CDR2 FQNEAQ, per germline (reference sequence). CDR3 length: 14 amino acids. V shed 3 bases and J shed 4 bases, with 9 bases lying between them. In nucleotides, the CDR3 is TGTGCCAGCAGCTTCCCCGGGAATAATGAAAAACTGTTTTTT. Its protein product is CASSFPGNNEKLFF. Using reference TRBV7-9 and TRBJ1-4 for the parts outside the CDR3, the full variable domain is DTGVSQNPRHKITKRGQNVTFRCDPISEHNRLYWYRQTLGQGPEFLTYFQNEAQLEKSRLLSDRFSAERPKGSFSTLEIQRTEQGDSAMYLCASSFPGNNEKLFFGSGTQLSVL.

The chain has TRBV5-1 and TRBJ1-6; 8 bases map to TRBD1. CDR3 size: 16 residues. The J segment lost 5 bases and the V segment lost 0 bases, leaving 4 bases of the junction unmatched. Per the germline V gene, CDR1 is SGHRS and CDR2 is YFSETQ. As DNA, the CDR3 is TGCGCCAGCAGCTTGGCCGGGACAGGTGATAATTCACCCCTCCACTTT. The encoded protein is CASSLAGTGDNSPLHF. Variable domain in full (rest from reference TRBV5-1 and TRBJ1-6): KAGVTQTPRYLIKTRGQQVTLSCSPISGHRSVSWYQQTPGQGLQFLFEYFSETQRNKGNFPGRFSGRQFSNSRSEMNVSTLELGDSALYLCASSLAGTGDNSPLHFGNGTRLTVT.

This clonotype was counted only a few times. The CDR3 is CASSQAGGPDEQFF. For the CDR3, the DNA is TGCGCCAGCAGCCAAGCGGGAGGGCCGGATGAGCAGTTCTTC. The chain joins TRBV4-3 to TRBJ2-1, with TRBD2 matching over 8 bases. The length of the CDR3 is 14 residues. Losses at the gene ends were 1 base for V and 8 bases for J; bases not matched to a gene: 4. The germline CDR1 and CDR2 sequences are LGHNA and YSLEER.

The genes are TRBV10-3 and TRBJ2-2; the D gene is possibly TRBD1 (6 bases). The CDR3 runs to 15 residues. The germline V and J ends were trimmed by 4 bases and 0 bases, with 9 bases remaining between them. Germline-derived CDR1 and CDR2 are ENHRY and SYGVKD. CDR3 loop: CAISVGQSNTGELFF. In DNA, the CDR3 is TGTGCCATCAGTGTAGGACAGTCGAACACCGGGGAGCTGTTTTTT.

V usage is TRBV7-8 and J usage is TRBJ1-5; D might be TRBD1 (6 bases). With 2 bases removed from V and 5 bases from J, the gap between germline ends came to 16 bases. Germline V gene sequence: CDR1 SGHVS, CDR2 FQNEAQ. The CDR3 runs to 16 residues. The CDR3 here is CASSLNDRRLDQPQHF. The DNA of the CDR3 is TGTGCCAGCAGCTTAAACGACAGGAGGTTGGATCAGCCCCAGCATTTT. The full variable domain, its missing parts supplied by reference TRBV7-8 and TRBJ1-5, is GAGVSQSPRYKVAKRGQDVALRCDPISGHVSLFWYQQALGQGPEFLTYFQNEAQLDKSGLPSDRFFAERPEGSVSTLKIQRTQQEDSAVYLCASSLNDRRLDQPQHFGDGTRLSIL.

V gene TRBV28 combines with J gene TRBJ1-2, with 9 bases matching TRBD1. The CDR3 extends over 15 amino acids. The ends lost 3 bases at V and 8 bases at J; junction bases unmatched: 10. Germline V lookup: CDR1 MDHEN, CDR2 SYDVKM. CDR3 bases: TGTGCCAGCAGTTTGAGGATAAACAGGGGGCTAGGCTACACCTTC. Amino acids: CASSLRINRGLGYTF.

The CDR3 loop reads CASSKDGYLETYEQYF. CDR3 nucleotide sequence: TGCGCCAGCAGTAAAGATGGCTATCTAGAGACCTACGAGCAGTACTTC. The chain links TRBV4-1 to TRBJ2-7; D unclear. The CDR3 runs 16 residues. CDR1 MGHRA and CDR2 YSYEKL come from the germline V gene. V lost 6 bases, J lost 2 bases, and 20 bases lay in between.